A selection of T cell receptor beta chains follows, all from one sample in a study of OX40 agonist ivuxolimab in advanced cancers. Generated by immunoSEQ multiplex PCR, the TCRdb table keeps only in-frame clones and is missing some. Found here are some 61,000 clones, 85% to 90% of them singletons; the top ten hold approximately 5%. This material consisted of CD4+ or CD8+ T cells sorted from blood, taken in a trial of the OX40 agonist ivuxolimab. Receptors were obtained from an adult with an advanced solid tumor such as melanoma, head and neck, liver or kidney cancer. Each CDR3 is given with its conserved first and last residue. The D gene is left open where the match is weak. Where a row states a size, it is once, few, many or the class of an expanded clone; other rows omit it.

j_call,v_call,d_call,clone_size,cdr3_nt,cdr3_aa
TRBJ1-1,TRBV7-9,.,.,TGTGCCAGCAGCCCCAACAACGGGGTGAACACTGAAGCTTTCTTT,CASSPNNGVNTEAFF
TRBJ1-2,TRBV5-4,.,.,TGTGCCAGCAGCTCCGACTCTACAGGAGTCTATGGCTACACCTTC,CASSSDSTGVYGYTF
TRBJ1-2,TRBV10-3,.,.,TGTGCCATCAGTGAGATCCAGGGTATTGGCTACACCTTC,CAISEIQGIGYTF
TRBJ2-7,TRBV4-3,.,.,TGCGCCAGCAGCCAAGATATGCAGGGGGGATACTACGAGCAGTACTTC,CASSQDMQGGYYEQYF
TRBJ2-3,TRBV5-6,.,.,TGTGCCAGCAGCTCAGCTAGTGCGGATACGCAGTATTTT,CASSSASADTQYF
TRBJ2-1,TRBV28,TRBD2,.,TGTGCCAGCAGTCATAGCGGGAGGGTCCCCCTTGAGCAGTTCTTC,CASSHSGRVPLEQFF
TRBJ1-4,TRBV7-2,.,.,TGTGCCAGCAGCACGGTCCCAGGCGAAAAACTGTTTTTT,CASSTVPGEKLFF
TRBJ2-2,TRBV6-6,.,.,TGTGCCAGCGGTGGACATCAGGGAGCCGGGGAGCTGTTTTTT,CASGGHQGAGELFF
TRBJ2-7,TRBV7-6,TRBD1,.,TGTGCCAGCAGCTTAGGCACAGGGGGCCACGAGCAGTACTTC,CASSLGTGGHEQYF
TRBJ1-2,TRBV6-4,.,.,TGTGCCAGCAGACTGTCGGGGGGCTCTGATGGCTACACCTTC,CASRLSGGSDGYTF
TRBJ1-3,TRBV6-5,.,.,TGTGCCAGCGGAGGGCCAGGTGGAAACACCATATATTTT,CASGGPGGNTIYF
TRBJ2-7,TRBV5-6,TRBD2,.,TGTGCCAGCAGCCTCCGGGGACTAGCGGGAAAGCTCTACGAGCAGTACTTC,CASSLRGLAGKLYEQYF
TRBJ2-1,TRBV18,.,.,TGTGCCACCACCGGGTCCACTGGTGAGCAGTTCTTC,CATTGSTGEQFF
TRBJ1-1,TRBV2,.,.,TGTGCCACCGCCCTCCTGGGGGGCGGGAACACTGAAGCTTTCTTT,CATALLGGGNTEAFF
TRBJ2-2,TRBV12-2,.,once,TGTGCAAGTCCCGTCACTAGCGGGAGGCCGGGGACCGGGGAGCTGTTTTTT,CASPVTSGRPGTGELFF
TRBJ1-4,TRBV5-4,TRBD1,.,TGTGCCAGCAGCATCGACAGGGGGGGTGAAAAACTGTTTTTT,CASSIDRGGEKLFF
TRBJ2-2,TRBV6-4,.,.,TGTGCCAGCAGTGACCAAAGTCCGCCGAACACCGGGGAGCTGTTTTTT,CASSDQSPPNTGELFF
TRBJ2-2,TRBV5-1,TRBD2,.,TGCGCCAGCAGCCCCACAGGACTAGCGGCCGGGGAGCTGTTTTTT,CASSPTGLAAGELFF
TRBJ2-3,TRBV6-6,.,once,TGTGCCAGCAGTTACGGATACACGGCAGATACGCAGTATTTT,CASSYGYTADTQYF
TRBJ2-5,TRBV19,TRBD1,.,TGTGCCAGTAGTATCCGGGACAGGGGGCCGGAGACCCAGTACTTC,CASSIRDRGPETQYF
TRBJ2-1,TRBV5-4,.,.,TGTGCCAGCAGTTGGGGCGGCATAAACGCCTACAATGAGCAGTTCTTC,CASSWGGINAYNEQFF
TRBJ1-2,TRBV2,.,.,TGTGCCAGCAGTGTAGGGGACGGCTATGGCTACACCTTC,CASSVGDGYGYTF
TRBJ2-7,TRBV18,.,.,TGTGCCAGCTCACCGGCCCCCGGGGGTTTTATCTACGAGCAGTACTTC,CASSPAPGGFIYEQYF
TRBJ1-1,TRBV27,.,once,TGTGCCAGCCAAGGGCGCGGAGGGGCCACTGAAGCTTTCTTT,CASQGRGGATEAFF
TRBJ2-4,TRBV19,.,.,TGTGCCAGTAGTAAAACTGTCCCGGGACTCTCAGCCAAAAACATTCAGTACTTC,CASSKTVPGLSAKNIQYF
TRBJ1-1,TRBV7-2,TRBD1,.,TGTGCCAGCAGCTCGGACAGGGACACTGAAGCTTTCTTT,CASSSDRDTEAFF
TRBJ2-7,TRBV7-9,TRBD1,.,TGTGCCAGCAGCGGGGACAGGCTCCCCTACGAGCAGTACTTC,CASSGDRLPYEQYF
TRBJ2-1,TRBV7-3,.,.,TGTGCCAGCAGCCAAGGGACCAACTACAATGAGCAGTTCTTC,CASSQGTNYNEQFF
TRBJ2-1,TRBV13,TRBD1,.,TGTGCCAGCAGAGCCATTCTAGGACAGGGTGGCTACAATGAGCAGTTCTTC,CASRAILGQGGYNEQFF
TRBJ2-6,TRBV27,.,.,TGTGCCAGCAGTTACCGGTGGTCTGGGGCCAACGTCCTGACTTTC,CASSYRWSGANVLTF
TRBJ1-1,TRBV7-2,.,.,TGTGCCAGCAGCTTATCATGGGGGGCTGAAGCTTTCTTT,CASSLSWGAEAFF
TRBJ2-2,TRBV9,.,few,TGTGCCAGCAGCCAAGCCAGGGTGAACACCGGGGAGCTGTTTTTT,CASSQARVNTGELFF
TRBJ2-3,TRBV27,.,few,TGTGCCAGCAGTGACTCCGGGAGGCAGTATTTT,CASSDSGRQYF
TRBJ2-3,TRBV27,.,.,TGTGCCAGCCGACAGGCCGGCACAGATACGCAGTATTTT,CASRQAGTDTQYF
TRBJ2-1,TRBV7-8,TRBD2,.,TGTGCCAGCAGCTTAACTAGCGGGATATCCAATGAGCAGTTCTTC,CASSLTSGISNEQFF
TRBJ1-1,TRBV29-1,.,.,TGCAGCGTTGAAGATCGCCGTCGGGGCGCTGAAGCTTTCTTT,CSVEDRRRGAEAFF
TRBJ2-1,TRBV11-2,TRBD2,.,TGTGCCAGCAGCTCGCTAGCGGGAGGCTCCTACAATGAGCAGTTCTTC,CASSSLAGGSYNEQFF
TRBJ2-2,TRBV11-3,.,.,TGTGCCAGCAGCGGCACCGGGGAGCTGTTTTTT,CASSGTGELFF
TRBJ2-1,TRBV6-6,.,.,TGTGCCAGCAGCACAAGGGACTCCTTGGATGAGCAGTTCTTC,CASSTRDSLDEQFF
TRBJ1-5,TRBV2,TRBD1,.,TGTGCCAGCAGTGTGGGACAGGGAGGGAATCAGCCCCAGCATTTT,CASSVGQGGNQPQHF
TRBJ1-6,TRBV4-1,.,.,TGCGCCAGCAGCCAAGTAGGAACAGGGTTGAATTCACCCCTCCACTTT,CASSQVGTGLNSPLHF
TRBJ2-7,TRBV7-9,TRBD1,.,TGTGCCGTCTTGCAGGGACAGGGGGCTGGGGAGCAGTACTTC,CAVLQGQGAGEQYF
TRBJ2-7,TRBV19,.,.,TGTGCCAGTAGTTTAACAGGGCAGGGACTCAACGAGCAGTACTTC,CASSLTGQGLNEQYF
TRBJ1-2,TRBV4-1,.,.,TGCGCCACCCGGGGTCTGGGGGCAGGCTATGGCTACACCTTC,CATRGLGAGYGYTF
TRBJ2-7,TRBV5-8,.,.,TGTGCCAGCAACCGGGACCCCTCCTACGAGCAGTACTTC,CASNRDPSYEQYF
TRBJ2-1,TRBV6-1,.,once,TGTGCCAGCAGGTCCGGGGATAAGAACAATGAGCAGTTCTTC,CASRSGDKNNEQFF
TRBJ2-3,TRBV2,TRBD2,.,TGTGCCAGCAGTGAAGCGCTTCGCGGGGGTCTCCGCGATACGCAGTATTTT,CASSEALRGGLRDTQYF
TRBJ2-7,TRBV28,.,.,TGTGCCAGCACCCGGGGTGGCGCAGAAGCCTACGAGCAGTACTTC,CASTRGGAEAYEQYF
TRBJ2-5,TRBV28,TRBD1,.,TGTGCCAGCAGTATGGGACAGGTATACAAAGAGACCCAGTACTTC,CASSMGQVYKETQYF
TRBJ1-5,TRBV27,.,.,TGTGCCAGCAGTCGAAAATACCGGCAGCCCCAGCATTTT,CASSRKYRQPQHF
TRBJ1-1,TRBV14,.,.,TGTGCCAGCAGCGATCAGGCGAACACTGAAGCTTTCTTT,CASSDQANTEAFF
TRBJ1-1,TRBV5-6,.,.,TGTGCCAGCACCCCTTTGGGGGTCGAGGGGGGTGGAGCTTTCTTT,CASTPLGVEGGGAFF